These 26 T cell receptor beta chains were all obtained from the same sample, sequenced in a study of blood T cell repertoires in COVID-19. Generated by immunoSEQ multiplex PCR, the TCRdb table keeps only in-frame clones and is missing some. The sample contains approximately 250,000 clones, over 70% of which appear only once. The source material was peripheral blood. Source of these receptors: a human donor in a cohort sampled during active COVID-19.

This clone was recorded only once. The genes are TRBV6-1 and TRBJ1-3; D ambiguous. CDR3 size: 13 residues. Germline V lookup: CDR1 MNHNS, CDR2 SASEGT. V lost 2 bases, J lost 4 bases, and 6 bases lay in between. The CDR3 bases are TGTGCCAGCAGTGAACTTGGCGGAAACACCATATATTTT. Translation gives CASSELGGNTIYF.

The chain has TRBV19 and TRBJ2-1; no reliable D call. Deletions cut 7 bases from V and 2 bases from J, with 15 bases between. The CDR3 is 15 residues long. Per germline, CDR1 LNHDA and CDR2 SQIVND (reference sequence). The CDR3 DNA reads TGTGCCAGTAATTCCCGCGGAGATGCCTACAATGAGCAGTTCTTC. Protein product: CASNSRGDAYNEQFF.

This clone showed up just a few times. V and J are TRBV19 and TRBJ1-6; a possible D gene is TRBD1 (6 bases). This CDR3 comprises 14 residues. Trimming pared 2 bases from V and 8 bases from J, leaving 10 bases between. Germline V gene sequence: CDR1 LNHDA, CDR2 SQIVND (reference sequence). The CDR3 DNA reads TGTGCCAGTAGTATACTCAGGGGTGATTCACCCCTCCACTTT. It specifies CASSILRGDSPLHF.

The CDR3: CASSSQGGGIGNQPQHF. CDR3 nucleotides: TGTGCCAGCAGCTCGCAGGGGGGAGGAATCGGCAATCAGCCCCAGCATTTT. The V gene is TRBV5-6, the J gene TRBJ1-5; 7 bases agree with TRBD1. V lost 3 bases to trimming and J lost 2 bases; unmatched junction nucleotides: 11. The CDR3 covers 17 residues. The V gene's germline CDR1 is SGHDT and CDR2 YYEEEE.

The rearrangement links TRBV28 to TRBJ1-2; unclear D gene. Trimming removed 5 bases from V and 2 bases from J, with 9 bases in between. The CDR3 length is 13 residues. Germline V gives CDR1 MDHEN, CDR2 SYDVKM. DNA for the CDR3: TGTGCCAGCAGTCTACGGGAGAACTATGGCTACACCTTC. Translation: CASSLRENYGYTF.

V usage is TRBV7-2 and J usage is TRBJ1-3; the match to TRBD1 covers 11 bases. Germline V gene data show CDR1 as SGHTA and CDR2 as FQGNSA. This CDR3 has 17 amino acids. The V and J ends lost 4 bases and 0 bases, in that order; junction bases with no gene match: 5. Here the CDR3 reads CASSSPGTGGSGNTIYF. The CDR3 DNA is TGTGCCAGCAGCTCCCCCGGGACAGGGGGCTCTGGAAACACCATATATTTT.

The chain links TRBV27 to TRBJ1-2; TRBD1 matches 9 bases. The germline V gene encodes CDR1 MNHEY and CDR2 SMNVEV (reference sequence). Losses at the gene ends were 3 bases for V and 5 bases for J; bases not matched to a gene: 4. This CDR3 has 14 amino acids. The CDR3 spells CASSFRGQGYGYTF. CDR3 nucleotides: TGTGCCAGCAGTTTCAGGGGACAGGGTTATGGCTACACCTTC.

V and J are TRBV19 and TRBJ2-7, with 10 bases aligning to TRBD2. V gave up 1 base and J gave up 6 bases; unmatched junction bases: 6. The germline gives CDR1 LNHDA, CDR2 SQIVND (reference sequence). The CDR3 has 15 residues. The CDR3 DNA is TGTGCCAGTAGTATAGCCCCACTAGCGGGGCGCGAGCAGTACTTC. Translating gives CASSIAPLAGREQYF.

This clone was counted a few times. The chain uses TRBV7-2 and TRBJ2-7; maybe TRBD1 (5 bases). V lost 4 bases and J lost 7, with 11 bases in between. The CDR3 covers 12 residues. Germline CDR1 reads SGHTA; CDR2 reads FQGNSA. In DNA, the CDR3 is TGTGCCAGCAGCTCGGACACTCGGGAGCAGTACTTC. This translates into CASSSDTREQYF.

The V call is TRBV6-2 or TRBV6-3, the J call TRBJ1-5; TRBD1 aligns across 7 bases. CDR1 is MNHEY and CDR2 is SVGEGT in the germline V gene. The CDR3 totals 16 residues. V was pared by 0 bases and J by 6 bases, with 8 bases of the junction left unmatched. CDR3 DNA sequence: TGTGCCAGCAGTTACTCGGCAGGGGGGTACGGTCAGCCCCAGCATTTT. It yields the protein CASSYSAGGYGQPQHF.

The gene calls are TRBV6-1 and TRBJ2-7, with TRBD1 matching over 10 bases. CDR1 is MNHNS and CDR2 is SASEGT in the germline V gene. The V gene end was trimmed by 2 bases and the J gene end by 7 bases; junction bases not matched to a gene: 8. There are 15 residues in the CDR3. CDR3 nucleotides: TGTGCCAGCAGTGAACCATCGACAGGGGGCGGGGAGCAGTACTTC. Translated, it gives CASSEPSTGGGEQYF.

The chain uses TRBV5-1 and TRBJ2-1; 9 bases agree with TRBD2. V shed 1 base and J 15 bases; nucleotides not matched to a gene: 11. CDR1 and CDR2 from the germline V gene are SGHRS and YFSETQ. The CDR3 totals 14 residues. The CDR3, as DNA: TGCGCCAGCAGCTTGATAGCGGGGGACCCACAACGGTTCTTC. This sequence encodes CASSLIAGDPQRFF.

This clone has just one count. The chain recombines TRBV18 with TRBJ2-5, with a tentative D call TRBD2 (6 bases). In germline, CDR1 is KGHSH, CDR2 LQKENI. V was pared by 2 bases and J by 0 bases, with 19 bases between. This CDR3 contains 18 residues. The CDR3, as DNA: TGTGCCAGCTCACCAGGGGGATTCGGGACTGCGGACCAAGAGACCCAGTACTTC. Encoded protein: CASSPGGFGTADQETQYF.

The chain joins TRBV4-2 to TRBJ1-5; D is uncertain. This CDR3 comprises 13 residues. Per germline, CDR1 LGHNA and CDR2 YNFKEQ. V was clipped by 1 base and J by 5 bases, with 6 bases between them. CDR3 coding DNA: TGTGCCAGCAGCCAAGTCGGGGATCAGCCCCAGCATTTT. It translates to CASSQVGDQPQHF.

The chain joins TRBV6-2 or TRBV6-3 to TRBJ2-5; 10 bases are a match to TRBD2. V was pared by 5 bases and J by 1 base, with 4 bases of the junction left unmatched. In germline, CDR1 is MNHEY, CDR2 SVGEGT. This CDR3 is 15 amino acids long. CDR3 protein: CASSRAGGAQETQYF. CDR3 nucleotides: TGTGCCAGCAGTCGAGCGGGAGGGGCCCAAGAGACCCAGTACTTC.

The CDR3 is CASSPPGSGVRETQYF. DNA for the CDR3: TGTGCCAGCAGCCCCCCCGGTAGCGGGGTCCGAGAGACCCAGTACTTC. The rearrangement uses TRBV14 and TRBJ2-5, with TRBD2 matching 8 bases. V trimming: 4 bases; J trimming: 4 bases; junction bases outside the gene matches: 11. The CDR3 has 16 amino acids. From germline, CDR1 is SGHDN and CDR2 FVKESK. Together with reference TRBV14 and TRBJ2-5, the CDR3 gives the full variable domain: EAGVTQFPSHSVIEKGQTVTLRCDPISGHDNLYWYRRVMGKEIKFLLHFVKESKQDESGMPNNRFLAERTGGTYSTLKVQPAELEDSGVYFCASSPPGSGVRETQYFGPGTRLLVL.

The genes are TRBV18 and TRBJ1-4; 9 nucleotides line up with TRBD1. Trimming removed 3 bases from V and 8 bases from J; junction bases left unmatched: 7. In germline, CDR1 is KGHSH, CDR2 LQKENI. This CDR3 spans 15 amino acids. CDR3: CASSPSGQGGEKLFF. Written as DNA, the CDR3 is TGTGCCAGCTCACCCTCGGGACAGGGTGGAGAAAAACTGTTTTTT.

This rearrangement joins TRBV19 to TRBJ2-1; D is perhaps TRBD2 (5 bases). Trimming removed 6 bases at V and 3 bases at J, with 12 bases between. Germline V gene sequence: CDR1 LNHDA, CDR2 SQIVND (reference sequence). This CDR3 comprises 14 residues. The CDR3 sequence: CASSGERGYNEQFF. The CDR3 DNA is TGTGCCAGTAGCGGGGAACGGGGCTACAATGAGCAGTTCTTC. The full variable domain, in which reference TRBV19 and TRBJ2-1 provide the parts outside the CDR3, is DGGITQSPKYLFRKEGQNVTLSCEQNLNHDAMYWYRQDPGQGLRLIYYSQIVNDFQKGDIAEGYSVSREKKESFPLTVTSAQKNPTAFYLCASSGERGYNEQFFGPGTRLTVL.

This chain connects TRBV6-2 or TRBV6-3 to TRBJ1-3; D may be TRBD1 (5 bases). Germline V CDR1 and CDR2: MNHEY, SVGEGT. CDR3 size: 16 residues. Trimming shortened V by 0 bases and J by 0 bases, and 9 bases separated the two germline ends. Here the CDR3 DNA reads TGTGCCAGCAGTTACTCCGGGGGAGCCTCTGGAAACACCATATATTTT. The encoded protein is CASSYSGGASGNTIYF.

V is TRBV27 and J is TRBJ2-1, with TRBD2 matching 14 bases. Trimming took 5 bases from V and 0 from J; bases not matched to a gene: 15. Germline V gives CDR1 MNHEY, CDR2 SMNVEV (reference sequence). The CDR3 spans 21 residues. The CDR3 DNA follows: TGTGCCAGCAGTACCGGAGTCCCCGGACTAGCGGGAGGCTTCTCCTACAATGAGCAGTTCTTC. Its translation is CASSTGVPGLAGGFSYNEQFF.

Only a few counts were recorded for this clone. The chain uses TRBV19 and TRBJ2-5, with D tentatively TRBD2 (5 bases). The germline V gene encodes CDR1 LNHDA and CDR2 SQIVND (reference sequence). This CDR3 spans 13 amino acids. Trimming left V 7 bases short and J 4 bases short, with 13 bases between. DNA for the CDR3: TGTGCCAGTACCCAGAGGGTGGGAGAGACCCAGTACTTC. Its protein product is CASTQRVGETQYF.

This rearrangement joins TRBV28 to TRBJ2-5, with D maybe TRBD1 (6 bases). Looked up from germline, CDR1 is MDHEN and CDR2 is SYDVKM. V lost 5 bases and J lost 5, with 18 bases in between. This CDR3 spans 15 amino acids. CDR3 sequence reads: CASSPRQGSVETQYF. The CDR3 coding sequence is TGTGCCAGCAGTCCCCGGCAGGGGAGTGTCGAGACCCAGTACTTC.

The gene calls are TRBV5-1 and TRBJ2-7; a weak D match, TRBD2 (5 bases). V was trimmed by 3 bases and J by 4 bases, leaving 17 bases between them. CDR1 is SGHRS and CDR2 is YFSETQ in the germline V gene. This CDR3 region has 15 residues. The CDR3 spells CASSSGKGGPYEQYF. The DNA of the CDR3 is TGCGCCAGCAGCTCGGGAAAGGGCGGTCCTTACGAGCAGTACTTC.

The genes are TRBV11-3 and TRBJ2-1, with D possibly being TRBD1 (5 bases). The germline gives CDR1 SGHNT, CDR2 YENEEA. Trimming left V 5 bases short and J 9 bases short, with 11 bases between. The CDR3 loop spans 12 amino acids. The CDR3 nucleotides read TGTGCCAGCAGCCGGACACGCGGTGAGCAGTTCTTC. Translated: CASSRTRGEQFF.

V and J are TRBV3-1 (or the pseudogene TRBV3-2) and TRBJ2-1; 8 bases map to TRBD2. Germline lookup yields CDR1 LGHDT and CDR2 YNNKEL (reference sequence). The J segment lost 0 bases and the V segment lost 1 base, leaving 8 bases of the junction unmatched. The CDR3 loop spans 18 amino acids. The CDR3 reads CASSQGISGTDSYNEQFF. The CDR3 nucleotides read TGTGCCAGCAGCCAAGGCATTAGCGGGACCGACTCCTACAATGAGCAGTTCTTC.

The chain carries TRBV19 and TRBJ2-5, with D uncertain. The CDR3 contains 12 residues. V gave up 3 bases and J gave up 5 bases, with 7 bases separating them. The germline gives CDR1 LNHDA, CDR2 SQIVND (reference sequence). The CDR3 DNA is TGTGCCAGTAGTATCTTCGGGGAGACCCAGTACTTC. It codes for CASSIFGETQYF.